This TCR beta chain was retrieved from a study of CD8 T cells in ankylosing spondylitis. Germline V gene data show CDR1 as SGHNT and CDR2 as YYREEE (reference sequence). Unmatched junction bases numbered 9, after V lost 0 bases and J lost 0 bases. This CDR3 is built from 19 residues. A quantitative 5'-RACE method, one with molecular barcodes, was used to make TCR beta libraries. TCRdb re-derived calls from the 5' RACE reads in MiXCR, one entry per CDR3 protein. Among 150,000 to 200,000 distinct CDR3 sequences listed, 10% to 15% were seen once. This clonotype was detected only a few times. What it binds is unknown. Overall study findings and caveats: In ankylosing spondylitis blood, a motif of roughly 8 highly homologous TCR beta variants appeared characteristic.

The chain combines TRBV5-4 with TRBJ1-3; 10 nucleotides match TRBD1. Material: blood, either unsorted or a sorted T cell fraction (not recorded which). This clonotype was obtained from a female donor with ankylosing spondylitis or in good health (not recorded which). CDR3 loop: CASSLAYGTGAPSGNTIYF. CDR3 nucleotides: TGTGCCAGCAGCTTGGCCTATGGGACAGGGGCCCCCTCTGGAAACACCATATATTTT.